The 5 T cell receptor beta chains given below trace back to one sample, sequenced in a study of T-cell reconstitution after alpha-beta-depleted transplantation in children. Unique molecular identifiers featured in how the TCRbeta library was prepared. MiXCR was run by TCRdb on the PCR reads, yielding one entry per CDR3 protein. In the table there are approximately 400,000 distinct CDR3 sequences, approximately 11% of which are singletons. The starting material was PBMCs from the stem cell graft donor, obtained from the stem cell graft. Receptors originate from a human donor who donated a stem cell graft to a child with acute myeloid leukemia.

The chain combines TRBV3-1 with TRBJ2-1; D possibly corresponds to TRBD2 (6 bases). CDR3 length: 15 residues. Germline V gene sequence: CDR1 LGHDT, CDR2 YNNKEL (reference sequence). V was trimmed by 4 bases and J by 2 bases, leaving 12 bases between them. The CDR3 loop is CASSRLGEAYNEQFF. The CDR3 DNA is TGTGCCAGCAGCCGACTGGGGGAGGCCTACAATGAGCAGTTCTTC.

This clonotype was detected many times. The chain combines TRBV29-1 with TRBJ2-5, with TRBD1 matching over 8 bases. The CDR3 totals 13 residues. Germline V lookup: CDR1 SQVTM, CDR2 ANQGSEA. V shed 7 bases and J 4 bases; nucleotides not matched to a gene: 8. CDR3 residues: CSAWTGQGETQYF. CDR3 sequence (DNA): TGCAGCGCTTGGACAGGGCAAGGAGAGACCCAGTACTTC.

J is TRBJ2-1 and V is TRBV27; 13 nucleotides line up with TRBD2. CDR3 length: 15 residues. The trim removed 5 bases at V and 8 bases at J, leaving 6 bases unmatched. Germline V gives CDR1 MNHEY, CDR2 SMNVEV (reference sequence). This CDR3 is CASSLLAGGLDEQFF. The DNA for the CDR3 is TGTGCCAGCAGTCTACTAGCGGGGGGGTTGGATGAGCAGTTCTTC.

There are a few counts of this clonotype. This chain links TRBV6-2 or TRBV6-3 with TRBJ1-2; perhaps TRBD1 as D (5 bases). The CDR3 is 15 residues long. The germline V gene has CDR1 MNHEY and CDR2 SVGEGT. V lost 5 bases to trimming and J lost 2 bases, with 15 bases between them. CDR3 amino acids: CASSTAGRGNYGYTF. In DNA form, the CDR3 reads TGTGCCAGCAGTACCGCCGGTAGGGGCAACTATGGCTACACCTTC.

The genes are TRBV5-1 and TRBJ2-3, with TRBD2 matching over 12 bases. Germline V gene data show CDR1 as SGHRS and CDR2 as YFSETQ. CDR3 length: 16 amino acids. Unmatched junction bases numbered 8, after V lost 5 bases and J lost 4 bases. CDR3 amino acids: CASSTKTSGSSDTQYF. CDR3 nucleotides: TGCGCCAGCAGTACCAAGACTAGCGGGAGTTCAGATACGCAGTATTTT. The full variable domain, with the rest looked up from reference TRBV5-1 and TRBJ2-3, is KAGVTQTPRYLIKTRGQQVTLSCSPISGHRSVSWYQQTPGQGLQFLFEYFSETQRNKGNFPGRFSGRQFSNSRSEMNVSTLELGDSALYLCASSTKTSGSSDTQYFGPGTRLTVL.